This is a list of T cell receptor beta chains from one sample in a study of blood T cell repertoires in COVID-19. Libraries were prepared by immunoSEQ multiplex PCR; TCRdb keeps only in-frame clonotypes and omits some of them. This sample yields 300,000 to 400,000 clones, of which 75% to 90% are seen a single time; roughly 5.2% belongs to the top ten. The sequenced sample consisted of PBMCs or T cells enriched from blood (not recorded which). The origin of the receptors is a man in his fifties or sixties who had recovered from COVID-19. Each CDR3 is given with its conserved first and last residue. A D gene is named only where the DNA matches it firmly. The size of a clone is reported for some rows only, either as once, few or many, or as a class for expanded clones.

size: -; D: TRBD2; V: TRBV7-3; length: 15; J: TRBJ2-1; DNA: TGTGCCAGCAGCTTATCCAGCGGGGCCTACAATGAGCAGTTCTTC; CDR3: CASSLSSGAYNEQFF
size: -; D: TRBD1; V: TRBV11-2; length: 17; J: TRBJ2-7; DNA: TGTGCCAGCAGCTTCGGACAGGGAAACACTTTCTCCTACGAGCAGTACTTC; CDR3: CASSFGQGNTFSYEQYF
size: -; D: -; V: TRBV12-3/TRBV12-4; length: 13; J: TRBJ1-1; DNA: TGTGCCAGCAGTTTAGTCCAGGACACTGAAGCTTTCTTT; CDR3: CASSLVQDTEAFF
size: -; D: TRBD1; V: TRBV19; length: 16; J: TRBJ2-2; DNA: TGTGCCAGTAGGACACAATGGGACAGGGTTACCGGGGAGCTGTTTTTT; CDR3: CASRTQWDRVTGELFF
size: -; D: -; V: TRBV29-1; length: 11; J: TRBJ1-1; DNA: TGCAGCGTTGACCCCAACAGGGAAGCTTTCTTT; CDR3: CSVDPNREAFF
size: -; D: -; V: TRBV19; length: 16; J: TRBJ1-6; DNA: TGTGCCAGTAGCCTCTTGGGGCCCTCCTATAATTCACCCCTCCACTTT; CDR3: CASSLLGPSYNSPLHF
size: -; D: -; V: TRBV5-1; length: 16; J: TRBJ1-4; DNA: TGCGCCAGCAGCTTGGCAGGGCGAACAACTAATGAAAAACTGTTTTTT; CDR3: CASSLAGRTTNEKLFF
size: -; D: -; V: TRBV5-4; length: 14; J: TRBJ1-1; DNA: TGTGCCAGCAGCTCGGGCGGGGGTAAAGATGAAGCTTTCTTT; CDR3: CASSSGGGKDEAFF
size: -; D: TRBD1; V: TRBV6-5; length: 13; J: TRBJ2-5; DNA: TGTGCCAGCAGAAGGACAGGGAGGGAGACCCAGTACTTC; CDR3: CASRRTGRETQYF
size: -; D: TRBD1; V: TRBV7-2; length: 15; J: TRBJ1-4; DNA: TGTGCCAGCAGCTTTCAACAGGGGTCTAATGAAAAACTGTTTTTT; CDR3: CASSFQQGSNEKLFF
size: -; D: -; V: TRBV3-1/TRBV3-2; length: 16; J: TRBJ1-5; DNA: TGTGCCAGCAGCCAAGCCGGGACATCGGCCAATCAGCCCCAGCATTTT; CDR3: CASSQAGTSANQPQHF
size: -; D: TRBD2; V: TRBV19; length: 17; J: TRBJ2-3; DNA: TGTGCCAGTAGCCGGCGGGTTTTAGCGGGACTCACAGATACGCAGTATTTT; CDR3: CASSRRVLAGLTDTQYF
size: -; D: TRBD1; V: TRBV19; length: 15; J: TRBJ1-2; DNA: TGTGCCAGTAGATCGACAGGGGGTATAGCCTATGGCTACACCTTC; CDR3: CASRSTGGIAYGYTF
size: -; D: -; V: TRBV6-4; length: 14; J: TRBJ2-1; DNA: TGTGCCAGCAGTCTGGGGCGTTATGACAATGAGCAGTTCTTC; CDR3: CASSLGRYDNEQFF
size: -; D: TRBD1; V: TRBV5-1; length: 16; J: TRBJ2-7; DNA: TGCGCCAGCAGCTGGATGACCGGGACAGGGACCTACGAGCAGTACTTC; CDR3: CASSWMTGTGTYEQYF
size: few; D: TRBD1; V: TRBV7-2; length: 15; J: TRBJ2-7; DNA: TGTGCCAGCAGCTTTAGGACAGGAAGGGGCTACGAGCAGTACTTC; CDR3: CASSFRTGRGYEQYF
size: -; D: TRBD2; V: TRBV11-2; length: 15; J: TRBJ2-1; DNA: TGTGCCAGCAGCTTTTTTCGGGACTACTACAATGAGCAGTTCTTC; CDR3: CASSFFRDYYNEQFF
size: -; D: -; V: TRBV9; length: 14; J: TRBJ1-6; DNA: TGTGCCAGCAGCGTAGCAAGGGGATCCTCACCCCTCCACTTT; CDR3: CASSVARGSSPLHF
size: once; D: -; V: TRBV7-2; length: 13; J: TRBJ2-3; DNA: TGTGCCAGCAGCTTAGAACGGTCCGATACGCAGTATTTT; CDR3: CASSLERSDTQYF
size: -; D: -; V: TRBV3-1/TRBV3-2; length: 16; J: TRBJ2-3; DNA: TGTGCCAGCAGCCCTCAAGCGGCCCCGAGCACAGATACGCAGTATTTT; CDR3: CASSPQAAPSTDTQYF
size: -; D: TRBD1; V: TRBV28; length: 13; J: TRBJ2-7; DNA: TGTGCCAGCAGTTCTGGGACAGGCTACGAGCAGTACTTC; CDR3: CASSSGTGYEQYF
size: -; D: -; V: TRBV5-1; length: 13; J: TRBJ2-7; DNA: TGCGCCAGCAGCCCCGACAGAACCTACGAGCAGTACTTC; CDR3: CASSPDRTYEQYF
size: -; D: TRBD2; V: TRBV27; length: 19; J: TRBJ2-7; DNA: TGTGCCAGCAGTACCCTGACAGGGACTAGCGGGAGGGCCCGCTACGAGCAGTACTTC; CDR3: CASSTLTGTSGRARYEQYF
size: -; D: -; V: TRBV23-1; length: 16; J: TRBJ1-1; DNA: TGCGCCAGCAGTCAATCGATAAGGGGGGGTTGCGCTGAAGCTTTCTTT; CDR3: CASSQSIRGGCAEAFF
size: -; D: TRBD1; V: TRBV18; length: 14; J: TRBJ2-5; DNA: TGTGCCAGCTCACCCACAGGGGGGTCAGAGACCCAGTACTTC; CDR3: CASSPTGGSETQYF
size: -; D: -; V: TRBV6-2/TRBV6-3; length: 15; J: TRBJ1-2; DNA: TGTGCCAGCAGTCTTTCCTTGACAGGCACCTATGGCTACACCTTC; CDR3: CASSLSLTGTYGYTF
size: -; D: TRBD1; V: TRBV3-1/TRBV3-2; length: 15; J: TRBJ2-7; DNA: TGTGCCAGCAGCCATCCCGGGACAGTCTCCTACGAGCAGTACTTC; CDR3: CASSHPGTVSYEQYF
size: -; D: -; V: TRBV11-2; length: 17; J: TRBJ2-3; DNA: TGTGCCAGCAGCTTAGGGCGTAGCGCTTTTAGCACAGATACGCAGTATTTT; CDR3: CASSLGRSAFSTDTQYF
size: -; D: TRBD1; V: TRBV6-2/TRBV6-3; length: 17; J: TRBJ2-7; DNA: TGTGCCAGCAGCTTGCCCGGGACAGGGACGGGCACCTACGAGCAGTACTTC; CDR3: CASSLPGTGTGTYEQYF
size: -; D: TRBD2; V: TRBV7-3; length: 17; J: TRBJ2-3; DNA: TGTGCCAGCAGCCTCGCCCCGAGCGGGAGGGGTGGGGATACGCAGTATTTT; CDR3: CASSLAPSGRGGDTQYF
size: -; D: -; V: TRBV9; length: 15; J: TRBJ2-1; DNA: TGTGCCAGCAGCGTAGTCCCCGGACACTACAATGAGCAGTTCTTC; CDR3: CASSVVPGHYNEQFF
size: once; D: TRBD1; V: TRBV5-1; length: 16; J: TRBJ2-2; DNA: TGCGCCAGCAGCTTGGCCGGGGACAGGGGGCCCGGGGAGCTGTTTTTT; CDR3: CASSLAGDRGPGELFF
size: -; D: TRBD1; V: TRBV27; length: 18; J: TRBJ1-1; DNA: TGTGCCAGCAGTTTACTCTCCCTTTATACAGGGGCGAACACTGAAGCTTTCTTT; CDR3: CASSLLSLYTGANTEAFF
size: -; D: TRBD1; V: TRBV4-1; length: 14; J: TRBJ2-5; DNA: TGCGCCAGCAGCCAGACAGGGACCCAAGAGACCCAGTACTTC; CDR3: CASSQTGTQETQYF
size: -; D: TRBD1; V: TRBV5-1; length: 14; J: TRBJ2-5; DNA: TGCGCCAGCGGAGACAGGGGGTCGCAAGAGACCCAGTACTTC; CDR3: CASGDRGSQETQYF
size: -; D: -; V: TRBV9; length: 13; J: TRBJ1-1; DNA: TGTGCCAGCAGCGCGCGGGACGGCACTGAAGCTTTCTTT; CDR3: CASSARDGTEAFF
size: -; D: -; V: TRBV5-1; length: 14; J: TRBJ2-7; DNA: TGCGCCAGCAGTTTAGGGGGACGGGCCTACGAGCAGTACTTC; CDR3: CASSLGGRAYEQYF
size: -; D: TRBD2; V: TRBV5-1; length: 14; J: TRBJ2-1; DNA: TGCGCCAGCAGCTTAGGGACTAGCGCCAATGAGCAGTTCTTC; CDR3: CASSLGTSANEQFF
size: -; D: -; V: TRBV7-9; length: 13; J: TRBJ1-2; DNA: TGTGCCAGCAGCTTAGGCCCGGACTATGGCTACACCTTC; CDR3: CASSLGPDYGYTF
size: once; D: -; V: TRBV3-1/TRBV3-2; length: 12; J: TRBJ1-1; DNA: TGTGCCAGCAGCCAAGGAGGCACTGAAGCTTTCTTT; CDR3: CASSQGGTEAFF
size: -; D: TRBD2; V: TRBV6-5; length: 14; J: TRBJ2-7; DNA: TGTGCCAGCAGTTACAGCGGGGACGCCTACGAGCAGTACTTC; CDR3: CASSYSGDAYEQYF
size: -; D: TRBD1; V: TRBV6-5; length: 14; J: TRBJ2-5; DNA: TGTGCCAGCAGTTGGGACAGGGGATCGGAGACCCAGTACTTC; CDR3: CASSWDRGSETQYF
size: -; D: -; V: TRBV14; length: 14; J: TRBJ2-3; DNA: TGTGCCAGCAGTTCCTACACAGGTATAGATACGCAGTATTTT; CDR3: CASSSYTGIDTQYF
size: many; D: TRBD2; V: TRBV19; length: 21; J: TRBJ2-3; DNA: TGTGCCAGTGGGACATCTAAATTGACTAGCGGGAGTTTTTATCCCTATAATACGCAGTATTTT; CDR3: CASGTSKLTSGSFYPYNTQYF
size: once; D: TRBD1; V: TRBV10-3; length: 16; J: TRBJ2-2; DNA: TGTGCCATCCGGGACTCCGGGACAGGGAACACCGGGGAGCTGTTTTTT; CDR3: CAIRDSGTGNTGELFF
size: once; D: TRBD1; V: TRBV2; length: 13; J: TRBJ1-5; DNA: TGTGCCACCGGACAGGGGAGCAATCAGCCCCAGCATTTT; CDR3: CATGQGSNQPQHF